The next 22 T cell receptor beta chains were all read from a single sample in a study of T cell repertoires in cytomegalovirus infection. These receptors are not linked to any known antigen. One entry per CDR3 protein, called by TCRdb with MiXCR from the reads. The repertoire includes roughly 800,000 distinct CDR3 sequences, around 29% of them detected once, and about an eighth sits in the top ten. The sample in question was cultured CD8+ T cells from PBMCs, obtained from culture after CMV antigen stimulation. These receptors all come from a human donor in good health (CMV status not recorded). Some clones in this sample may be carry-over from other donors' samples.

This clonotype came up a few times. J is TRBJ2-5 and V is TRBV7-9, with D perhaps given as TRBD1 or TRBD2 (6 bases each). Trimming took off 5 bases at V and 1 base at J, with 23 bases between the two ends. Germline V CDR1 and CDR2: SEHNR, FQNEAQ (reference sequence). The CDR3 contains 18 residues. CDR3 sequence: CASSPPGAGERFQETQYF. The CDR3 DNA sequence: TGTGCCAGCAGCCCCCCGGGAGCAGGGGAAAGGTTCCAAGAGACCCAGTACTTC.

This clonotype was counted at least ten times. The chain couples TRBV7-2 to TRBJ2-7; 10 nucleotides line up with TRBD2. The V gene's germline CDR1 is SGHTA and CDR2 FQGNSA. V lost 4 bases to trimming and J lost 5 bases; unmatched junction nucleotides: 5. The CDR3 is 14 amino acids. The CDR3 DNA sequence: TGTGCCAGCAGCTCCCCCGGGACTAGCGACGAGCAGTACGTC. Residues: CASSSPGTSDEQYV.

This clonotype has a handful of counts. This rearrangement joins TRBV7-9 to TRBJ1-3; no firm D call. Germline-derived CDR1 and CDR2 are SEHNR and FQNEAQ (reference sequence). CDR3 size: 14 residues. Trimming left V 6 bases short and J 0 bases short, with 9 bases between. Written as DNA, the CDR3 is TGTGCCAGCAGACCCAGGCTCTCTGGAAACACCATATATTTT. It codes for CASRPRLSGNTIYF.

This rearrangement joins TRBV6-8 to TRBJ1-2; no reliable D call. The CDR3 spans 15 residues. Germline V gene data show CDR1 as MNHGY and CDR2 as SAAAGT. V was trimmed by 0 bases and J by 3 bases, leaving 11 bases between them. The CDR3 sequence is CASSYSIGLDYGYTF. DNA of the CDR3: TGTGCCAGCAGTTACTCGATTGGTTTAGACTATGGCTACACCTTC.

Details on this clonotype: A much larger clone sits a single nucleotide away, making a read error possible. The chain combines TRBV12-3 or TRBV12-4 with TRBJ2-1; 9 positions match TRBD2. Unmatched junction bases numbered 20, after V lost 5 bases and J lost 0 bases. The CDR3 runs 21 residues. DNA of the CDR3: TGTGCCAGCAGTACTATCGTCAAGAGAGCGGGGGGCTCTGGCTCCTACAATGAGCAGTTCTTC. As protein: CASSTIVKRAGGSGSYNEQFF.

This clonotype was seen just once. CDR3 sequence: CASSLGQGLDSGNTIYF. The CDR3 DNA follows: TGTGCCAGCAGTCTGGGACAGGGGCTGGACTCTGGAAACACCATATATTTT. The chain carries TRBV6-6 and TRBJ1-3, with 10 nucleotides matching TRBD1. This CDR3 is built from 17 residues. After removal of 5 bases from V and 0 bases from J, the junction contained 7 bases not matched to a gene. The germline V gene has CDR1 MNHNY and CDR2 SVGAGI (reference sequence).

This rearrangement joins TRBV7-6 to TRBJ2-7; tentative D call: TRBD1 (5 bases). The CDR3 has 14 amino acids. CDR1 is SGHVS, CDR2 FNYEAQ, per germline. V was clipped by 3 bases and J by 1 base, with 10 bases between them. The DNA for the CDR3 is TGTGCCAGCAGCTTTGAGGACATGTCCTACGAGCAGTACTTC. Its protein product is CASSFEDMSYEQYF.

This chain uses TRBV12-3 or TRBV12-4 with TRBJ1-1, with no clear D. Trimming cost V 2 bases and J 3 bases, with 13 bases left between them. The CDR3 runs to 15 residues. The CDR3 protein is CASSLKSFWDTEAFF. As DNA, the CDR3 is TGTGCCAGCAGTTTAAAGTCCTTCTGGGACACTGAAGCTTTCTTT.

This chain uses TRBV10-3 with TRBJ1-3, with D maybe TRBD1 (5 bases). The CDR3 has 14 amino acids. Germline CDR1 is ENHRY and CDR2 is SYGVKD. Trimming pared 11 bases from V and 0 bases from J, leaving 14 bases between. CDR3 DNA: TGTGCCGCCTGGGACCGGGCCTCTGGAAACACCATATATTTT. It yields the protein CAAWDRASGNTIYF.

The V gene is TRBV19, the J gene TRBJ1-1; 8 bases align to TRBD1. J was trimmed by 11 bases and V by 7 bases; bases with no gene match: 6. There are 11 residues in the CDR3. Germline V CDR1 and CDR2: LNHDA, SQIVND (reference sequence). CDR3 sequence: CASNQGAEAFF. CDR3 bases: TGTGCCAGTAATCAGGGGGCGGAGGCTTTCTTT.

This clonotype has more than one count but fewer than ten. The chain recombines TRBV7-8 with TRBJ2-1; 7 positions match TRBD2. The germline gives CDR1 SGHVS, CDR2 FQNEAQ. CDR3 length: 15 residues. V trimming: 7 bases; J trimming: 6 bases; junction bases outside the gene matches: 12. In DNA, the CDR3 is TGTGCCAGCACCTATAGTATGGGGGGGGTCAATGAGCAGTTCTTC. This gives the protein CASTYSMGGVNEQFF.

The rearrangement links TRBV29-1 to TRBJ1-2, with unresolved D. Germline CDR1 SQVTM, CDR2 ANQGSEA. The V and J ends lost 0 bases and 2 bases respectively, with 7 bases between them. There are 13 residues in the CDR3. The CDR3 DNA reads as TGCAGCGTTGAAGACAGAACGAACTATGGCTACACCTTC. It specifies CSVEDRTNYGYTF.

About this clonotype: One junction end does not reproduce the germline sequence, and a read error may be involved. DNA for the CDR3: TGTGCCAGCAGTGACTCAGGGTATAGCAATCAGCCCCAGCATTTT. Translating it yields CASSDSGYSNQPQHF. The chain is built from TRBV6-5 and TRBJ1-5; D is perhaps TRBD1 (5 bases). The CDR3 loop spans 15 amino acids. The V gene's germline CDR1 is MNHEY and CDR2 SVGAGI.

The sample holds a few counts of this clonotype. The chain is built from TRBV12-3 or TRBV12-4 and TRBJ1-5, with 10 nucleotides matching TRBD1. The CDR3 extends over 15 amino acids. The V and J ends lost 5 bases and 6 bases, in that order; junction bases with no gene match: 7. Written as DNA, the CDR3 is TGTGCCAGCAGTCTCGGGACAGGGGACGGTCAGCCCCAGCATTTT. It yields the protein CASSLGTGDGQPQHF.

The chain has TRBV7-9 and TRBJ2-3; D gene ambiguous. Germline lookup yields CDR1 SEHNR and CDR2 FQNEAQ (reference sequence). The CDR3 covers 16 residues. Trimming cost V 2 bases and J 2 bases, with 14 bases left between them. The CDR3 sequence: CASSLTRERATDTQYF. CDR3 bases: TGTGCCAGCAGCTTAACTCGTGAACGGGCCACAGATACGCAGTATTTT.

This clonotype was found a few times. The chain joins TRBV20-1 to TRBJ1-4, with D hard to call. The CDR3 totals 15 residues. Per germline, CDR1 DFQATT and CDR2 SNEGSKA (reference sequence). Trimming stripped 1 base from V and 0 bases from J, with 9 bases between. CDR3 protein: CSARGVSSTNEKLFF. As DNA, the CDR3 is TGCAGTGCTAGAGGGGTCAGTTCAACTAATGAAAAACTGTTTTTT.

The rearrangement uses TRBV7-3 and TRBJ2-3, with 10 nucleotides matching TRBD2. The germline V gene has CDR1 SGHTA and CDR2 FQGTGA. The CDR3 extends over 19 amino acids. V dropped 6 bases and J dropped 2; count of bases not matched to a gene: 17. CDR3 amino acids: CASRTLAGPHYLITDTQYF. CDR3 nucleotides: TGTGCCAGCAGAACACTAGCGGGACCCCATTATCTTATCACAGATACGCAGTATTTT.

Many counts were recorded for this clonotype. The chain uses TRBV7-2 and TRBJ2-5; D is perhaps TRBD2 (7 bases). CDR3 length: 15 residues. The V and J ends lost 2 bases and 5 bases respectively, with 15 bases between them. The germline gives CDR1 SGHTA, CDR2 FQGNSA. The CDR3 here is CASSLWGGAEETQYF. CDR3 nucleotides: TGTGCCAGCAGCTTATGGGGGGGGGCGGAGGAGACCCAGTACTTC.

The gene calls are TRBV25-1 and TRBJ2-7; a possible D gene is TRBD1 (6 bases). This CDR3 contains 14 residues. In germline, CDR1 is MGHDK, CDR2 SYGVNS. Trimming stripped 2 bases from V and 5 bases from J, with 13 bases between. The CDR3 bases are TGTGCCAGCAGTGAACGTCGAGGGGGAGACGAGCAGTACTTC. It yields the protein CASSERRGGDEQYF.

The V gene is TRBV6-1, the J gene TRBJ1-1; D remains unclear. CDR1 and CDR2 (germline): MNHNS, SASEGT. This CDR3 has 15 amino acids. V was clipped by 0 bases and J by 4 bases, with 12 bases between them. For the CDR3, the DNA is TGTGCCAGCAGTGAAGCGCGTTCAATTGCCACTGAAGCTTTCTTT. It yields the protein CASSEARSIATEAFF.

The chain employs TRBV6-6 and TRBJ1-4, with D unclear. Germline lookup yields CDR1 MNHNY and CDR2 SVGAGI (reference sequence). Trimming took off 11 bases at V and 5 bases at J, with 18 bases between the two ends. This CDR3 has 14 residues. CDR3 loop: CAAASGRENEKLFF. The DNA for the CDR3 is TGTGCCGCCGCCTCTGGTCGGGAGAATGAAAAACTGTTTTTT.

The sample holds many counts of this clonotype. The J gene is TRBJ2-4, the V gene TRBV6-1, with a possible D match to TRBD1 (5 bases). The V and J ends lost 1 base and 4 bases respectively, with 8 bases between them. Germline V gene sequence: CDR1 MNHNS, CDR2 SASEGT. The CDR3 length is 14 residues. The CDR3 here is CASSEVTVKNIQYF. CDR3 nucleotides: TGTGCCAGCAGTGAAGTGACAGTGAAAAACATTCAGTACTTC.